The clone carrying this T cell receptor beta chain turned up a few times. Antigen specificity is unknown. This entry belongs to a study of T-cell memory formation after mild COVID-19. Study-level points and caveats: Cross-reactive memory appears to have joined, as suggested by some responding clones showing up in pre-infection memory. Specificity for SARS-CoV-2 was not confirmed among the second-wave clones peaking on day 37.

Each CDR3 protein gets one entry after TCRdb re-called the 5' RACE reads with MiXCR. Of 85,000 to 130,000 distinct CDR3 sequences in the sample, under 15% were seen once. In germline, CDR1 is MGHRA, CDR2 YSYEKL. V gave up 1 base and J gave up 13 bases, with 22 bases separating them. The CDR3 runs 15 residues. The clonotype was recovered from an adult woman who had mild COVID-19 (a few samples of this study predate the infection). Cell type and time point are not known. The sample comprised PBMCs or a T cell subset sorted from them (not recorded which). This chain links TRBV4-1 with TRBJ1-2, with unresolved D. CDR3 DNA: TGCGCCAGCAGCCAAGGGGCGCAGGCAGAGCATTTCAGCACCTTC. This gives the protein CASSQGAQAEHFSTF.